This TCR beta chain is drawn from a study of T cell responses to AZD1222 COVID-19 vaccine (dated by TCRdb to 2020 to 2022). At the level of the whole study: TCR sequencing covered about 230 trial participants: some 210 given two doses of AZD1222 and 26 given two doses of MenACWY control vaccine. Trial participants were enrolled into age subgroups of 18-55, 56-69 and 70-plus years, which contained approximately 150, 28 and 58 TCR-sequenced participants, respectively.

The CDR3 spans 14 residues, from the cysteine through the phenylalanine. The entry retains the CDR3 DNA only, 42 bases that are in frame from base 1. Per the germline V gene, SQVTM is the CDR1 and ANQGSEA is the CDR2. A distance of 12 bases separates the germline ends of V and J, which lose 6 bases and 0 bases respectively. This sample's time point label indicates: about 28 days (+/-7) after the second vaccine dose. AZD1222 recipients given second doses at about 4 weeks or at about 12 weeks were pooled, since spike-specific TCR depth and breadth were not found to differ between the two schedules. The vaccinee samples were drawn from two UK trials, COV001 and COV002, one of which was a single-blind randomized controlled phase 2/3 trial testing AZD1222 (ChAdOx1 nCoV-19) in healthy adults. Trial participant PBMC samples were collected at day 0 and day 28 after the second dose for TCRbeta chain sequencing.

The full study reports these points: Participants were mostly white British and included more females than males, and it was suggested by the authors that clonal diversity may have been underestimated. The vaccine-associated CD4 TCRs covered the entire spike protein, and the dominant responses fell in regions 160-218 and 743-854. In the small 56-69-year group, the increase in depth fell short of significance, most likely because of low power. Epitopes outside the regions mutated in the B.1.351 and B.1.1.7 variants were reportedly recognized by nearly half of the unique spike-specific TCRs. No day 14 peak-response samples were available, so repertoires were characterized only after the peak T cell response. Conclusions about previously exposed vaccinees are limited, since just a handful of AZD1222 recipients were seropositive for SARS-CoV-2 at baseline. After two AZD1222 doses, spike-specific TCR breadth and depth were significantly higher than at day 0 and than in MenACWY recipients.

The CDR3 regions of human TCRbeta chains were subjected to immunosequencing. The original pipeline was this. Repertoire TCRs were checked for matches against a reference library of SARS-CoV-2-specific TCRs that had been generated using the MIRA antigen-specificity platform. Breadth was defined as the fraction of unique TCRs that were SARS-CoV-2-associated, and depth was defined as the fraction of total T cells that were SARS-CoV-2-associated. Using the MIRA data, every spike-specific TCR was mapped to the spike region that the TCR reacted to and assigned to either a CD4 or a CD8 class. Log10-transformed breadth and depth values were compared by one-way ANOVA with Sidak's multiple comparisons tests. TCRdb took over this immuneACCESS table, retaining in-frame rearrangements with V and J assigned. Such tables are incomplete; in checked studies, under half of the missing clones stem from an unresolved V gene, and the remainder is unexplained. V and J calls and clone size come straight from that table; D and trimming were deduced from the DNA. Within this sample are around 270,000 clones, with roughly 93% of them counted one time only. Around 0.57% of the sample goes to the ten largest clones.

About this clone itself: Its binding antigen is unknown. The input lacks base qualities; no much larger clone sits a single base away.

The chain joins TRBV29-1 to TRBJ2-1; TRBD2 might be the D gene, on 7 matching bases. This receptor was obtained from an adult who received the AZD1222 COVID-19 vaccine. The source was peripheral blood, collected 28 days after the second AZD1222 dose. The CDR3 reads CSVSGGGSYNEQFF. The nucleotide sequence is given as TGCAGCGTGTCGGGGGGCGGCTCCTACAATGAGCAGTTCTTC.